This entry describes one TCR beta chain. This entry is derived from a study of CDR3 diversity in severe acne. The CDR3 is made up of 14 amino acids. In germline, CDR1 is SQVTM, CDR2 ANQGSEA. V lost 2 bases and J lost 0, with 10 bases in between. TCRdb called the PCR reads again in MiXCR, with one record for every CDR3 protein. The repertoire holds tens of thousands of distinct CDR3 sequences, with 50% to 65% as singletons. The sequence was collected from a male donor in good health, without acne. Input material: blood. The chain joins TRBV29-1 to TRBJ2-5; D uncertain. The CDR3 spells CSVEWSRHQETQYF. DNA of the CDR3: TGCAGCGTTGAATGGAGCAGACACCAAGAGACCCAGTACTTC.